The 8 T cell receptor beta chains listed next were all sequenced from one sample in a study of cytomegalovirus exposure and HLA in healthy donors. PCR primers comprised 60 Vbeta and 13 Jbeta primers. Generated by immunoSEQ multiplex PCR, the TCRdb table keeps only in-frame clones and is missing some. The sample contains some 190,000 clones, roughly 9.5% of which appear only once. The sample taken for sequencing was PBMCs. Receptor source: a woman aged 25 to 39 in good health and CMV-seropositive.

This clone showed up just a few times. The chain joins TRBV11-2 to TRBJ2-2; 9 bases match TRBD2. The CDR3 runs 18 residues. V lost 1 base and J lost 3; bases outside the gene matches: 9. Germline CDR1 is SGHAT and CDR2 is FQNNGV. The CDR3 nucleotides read TGTGCCAGCAGCTTAGTTAGCGGGAGCGGGAGGCACACCGGGGAGCTGTTTTTT. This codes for CASSLVSGSGRHTGELFF.

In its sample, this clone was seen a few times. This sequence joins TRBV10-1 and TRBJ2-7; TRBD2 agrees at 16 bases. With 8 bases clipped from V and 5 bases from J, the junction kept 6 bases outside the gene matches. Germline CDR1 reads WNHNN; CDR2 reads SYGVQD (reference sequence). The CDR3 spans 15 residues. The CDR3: CASDPGLAGGHEQYF. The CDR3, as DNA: TGCGCCAGCGACCCGGGACTAGCGGGAGGGCACGAGCAGTACTTC.

Here the CDR3 DNA reads TGTGCCAGTAGTTCGAAGCGGGAGGCGTACGAGCAGTACTTC. It translates to CASSSKREAYEQYF. The chain uses TRBV19 and TRBJ2-7; 9 positions agree with TRBD2. This CDR3 has 14 residues. Trimming cost V 5 bases and J 4 bases; bases outside gene matches: 6. Germline assignment: CDR1 LNHDA and CDR2 SQIVND (reference sequence).

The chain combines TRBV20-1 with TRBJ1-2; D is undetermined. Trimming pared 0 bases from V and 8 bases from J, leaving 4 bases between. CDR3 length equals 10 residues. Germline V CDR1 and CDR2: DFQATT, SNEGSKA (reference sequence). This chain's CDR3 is CSARESGYTF. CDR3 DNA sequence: TGCAGTGCTAGAGAAAGCGGCTACACCTTC.

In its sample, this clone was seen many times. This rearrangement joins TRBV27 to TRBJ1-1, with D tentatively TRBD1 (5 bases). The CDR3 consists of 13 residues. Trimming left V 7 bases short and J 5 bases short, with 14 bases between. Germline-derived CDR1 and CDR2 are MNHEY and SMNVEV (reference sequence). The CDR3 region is CASTEQGKTEAFF. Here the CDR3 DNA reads TGTGCCAGCACCGAGCAGGGTAAAACTGAAGCTTTCTTT.

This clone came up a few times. The CDR3 reads CASRPAGGLNNEQFF. The CDR3 DNA reads as TGTGCCAGCAGACCAGCGGGAGGGCTGAACAATGAGCAGTTCTTC. The J gene is TRBJ2-1, the V gene TRBV7-9; 10 bases fit TRBD2. The CDR3 is 15 amino acids. The junction had 7 bases not matched to a gene; V was cut back by 6 bases and J by 5 bases. The V gene's germline CDR1 is SEHNR and CDR2 FQNEAQ (reference sequence).

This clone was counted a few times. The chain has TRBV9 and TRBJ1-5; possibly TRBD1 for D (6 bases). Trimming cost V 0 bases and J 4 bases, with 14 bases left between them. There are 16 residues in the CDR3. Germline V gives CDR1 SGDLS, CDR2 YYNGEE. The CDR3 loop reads CASSVGPSRGNQPQHF. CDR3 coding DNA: TGTGCCAGCAGCGTAGGTCCCTCCAGGGGTAATCAGCCCCAGCATTTT.

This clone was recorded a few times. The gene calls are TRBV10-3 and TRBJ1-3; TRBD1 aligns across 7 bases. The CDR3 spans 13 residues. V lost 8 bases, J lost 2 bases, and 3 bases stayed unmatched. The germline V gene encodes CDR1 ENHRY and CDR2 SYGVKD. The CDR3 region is CAIGTVPGNTIYF. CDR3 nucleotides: TGTGCCATCGGGACAGTACCTGGAAACACCATATATTTT.